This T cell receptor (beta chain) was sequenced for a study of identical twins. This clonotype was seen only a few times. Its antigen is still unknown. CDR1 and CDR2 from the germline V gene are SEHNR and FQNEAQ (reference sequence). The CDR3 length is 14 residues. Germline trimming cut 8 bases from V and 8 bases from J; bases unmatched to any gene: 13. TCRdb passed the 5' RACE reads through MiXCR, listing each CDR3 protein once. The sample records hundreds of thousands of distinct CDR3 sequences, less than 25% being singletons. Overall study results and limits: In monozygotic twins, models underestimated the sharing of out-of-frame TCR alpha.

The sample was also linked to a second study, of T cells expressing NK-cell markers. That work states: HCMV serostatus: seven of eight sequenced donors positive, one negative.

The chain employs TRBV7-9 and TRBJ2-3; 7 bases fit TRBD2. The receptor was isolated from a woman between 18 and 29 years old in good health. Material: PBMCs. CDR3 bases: TGTGCCAGCGGATACGGGCGGGAGAGCCGTACGCAGTATTTT. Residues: CASGYGRESRTQYF.